The clone carrying this T cell receptor beta chain is a singleton in its sample. With 60 Vbeta and 13 Jbeta primers, the PCR was carried out. Measured with immunoSEQ multiplex PCR; TCRdb has only the in-frame clones, and not every one. Seen here are 120,000 to 150,000 clones, roughly 84% observed once, and the top ten hold about 2.5%. V lost 0 bases and J 7 bases, leaving 19 bases between the germline ends. Looked up from germline, CDR1 is SGHNT and CDR2 is YENEEA. The CDR3 has 16 amino acids. This sample was included in a study of cytomegalovirus exposure and HLA in healthy donors. The sequenced sample consisted of PBMCs. The TCR sequence derives from a boy aged 2 to 10 in good health and CMV-seronegative. The chain is built from TRBV11-3 and TRBJ2-7, with a tentative D call TRBD2 (6 bases). The CDR3 DNA follows: TGTGCCAGCAGCTTAGACCCGGAGGAGGGGCGGCGAGAGCAGTACTTC. It specifies CASSLDPEEGRREQYF.